The 26 T cell receptor beta chains below come from one sample, sequenced in a study of beta chain features in type 1 diabetes. Every isolated RNA sample was fully reverse transcribed, so sequencing captured expressed TCRB transcripts. Only in-frame clones appear in the TCRdb table, and some are missing; sequencing was by immunoSEQ multiplex PCR. The sample records 860,000 or so clones, around a sixth being singletons. Sequencing was performed on naive CD4+ T cells from blood. The receptors were sampled from a woman aged 18 to 35 in good health.

This clone was seen a few times. The same CDR3 can be traced to other DNA sequences in this sample. The CDR3 loop is CASSPLLADTQYF. The CDR3 coding sequence is TGTGCCAGCTCACCCCTTCTAGCAGATACGCAGTATTTT. The chain has TRBV18 and TRBJ2-3; no reliable D call. With 3 bases removed from V and 4 bases from J, the gap between germline ends came to 8 bases. The CDR3 has 13 residues. CDR1 KGHSH and CDR2 LQKENI come from the germline V gene.

This clone has only a few counts. The same CDR3 is also encoded by other DNA sequences in this sample. V is TRBV5-4 and J is TRBJ2-1, with D uncertain. Trimming cost V 0 bases and J 7 bases, with 5 bases left between them. The germline V gene has CDR1 SGHNT and CDR2 YYREEE (reference sequence). The CDR3 sequence is 12 residues long. In DNA form, the CDR3 reads TGTGCCAGCAGCTTGGACGGGAATGAGCAGTTCTTC. Protein product: CASSLDGNEQFF.

The table lists this clone with a few counts. This chain connects TRBV19 to TRBJ1-1; 8 bases are shared with TRBD1. With V trimmed by 5 bases and J by 4 bases, 6 bases remained unmatched. CDR3 length equals 14 residues. Germline CDR1 and CDR2: LNHDA and SQIVND (reference sequence). The CDR3 here is CASSHLTGGTEAFF. CDR3 sequence (DNA): TGTGCCAGTAGTCACCTCACAGGGGGCACTGAAGCTTTCTTT.

V is TRBV7-9 and J is TRBJ2-3, with 10 positions matching TRBD2. Trimming took 0 bases from V and 3 from J; bases not matched to a gene: 6. Germline CDR1 SEHNR, CDR2 FQNEAQ (reference sequence). The CDR3 consists of 17 residues. The CDR3 coding sequence is TGTGCCAGCAGCTTAGCGCCGGGACTAGCGAGAACAGATACGCAGTATTTT. Its translation is CASSLAPGLARTDTQYF.

Only one count was recorded for this clone. The genes are TRBV5-1 and TRBJ1-2, with 9 bases lining up with TRBD1. Germline-derived CDR1 and CDR2 are SGHRS and YFSETQ. Unmatched junction bases numbered 9, after V lost 4 bases and J lost 8 bases. The length of the CDR3 is 14 residues. The CDR3 sequence: CASSVIQGAEGYTF. The DNA of the CDR3 is TGCGCCAGCAGCGTTATACAGGGGGCGGAAGGCTACACCTTC.

The V gene is TRBV15, the J gene TRBJ2-5; TRBD2 agrees at 10 bases. This CDR3 spans 14 amino acids. The ends lost 8 bases at V and 5 bases at J; junction bases unmatched: 8. The germline gives CDR1 LNHNV, CDR2 YYDKDF (reference sequence). The CDR3 DNA follows: TGTGCCACCGGGCTAGCGGGAGCAGGGGAGACCCAGTACTTC. It specifies CATGLAGAGETQYF.

This clone was seen more than once but under ten times. The chain combines TRBV7-9 with TRBJ1-4, with D tentatively TRBD1 (5 bases). Trimming removed 4 bases from V and 3 bases from J, with 12 bases in between. This CDR3 spans 15 amino acids. Germline V gene data show CDR1 as SEHNR and CDR2 as FQNEAQ (reference sequence). CDR3: CASSSVGGANEKLFF. In nucleotides, the CDR3 is TGTGCCAGCAGCTCCGTCGGAGGGGCTAATGAAAAACTGTTTTTT.

This clone was found a few times. The V call is TRBV13, the J call TRBJ2-1; TRBD2 might be the D (5 bases). This CDR3 region has 15 residues. The V gene's germline CDR1 is PRHDT and CDR2 FYEKMQ (reference sequence). V lost 5 bases, J lost 5 bases, and 16 bases lay in between. In DNA form, the CDR3 reads TGTGCCAGCAGCCCATCCGGTGGGCGGGACAATGAGCAGTTCTTC. Translated, it gives CASSPSGGRDNEQFF. The complete variable domain, with remaining parts taken from reference TRBV13 and TRBJ2-1, reads AAGVIQSPRHLIKEKRETATLKCYPIPRHDTVYWYQQGPGQDPQFLISFYEKMQSDKGSIPDRFSAQQFSDYHSELNMSSLELGDSALYFCASSPSGGRDNEQFFGPGTRLTVL.

V and J are TRBV28 and TRBJ2-7, with TRBD2 matching over 8 bases. Trimming took 6 bases from V and 3 from J; bases not matched to a gene: 19. The CDR3 totals 18 residues. In germline, CDR1 is MDHEN, CDR2 SYDVKM. CDR3: CASRSRFLAGSFVYEQYF. DNA for the CDR3: TGTGCCAGCAGGAGTCGCTTTTTAGCGGGATCCTTTGTCTACGAGCAGTACTTC.

This clone was counted only a few times. The chain uses TRBV5-4 and TRBJ2-5; 7 bases are shared with TRBD1. Germline CDR1 is SGHNT and CDR2 is YYREEE (reference sequence). V shed 4 bases, J shed 4 bases, and the junction held 13 bases outside the gene matches. The CDR3 totals 16 residues. As DNA, the CDR3 is TGTGCCAGCAGCCAACCTCACGGACAGGCTGGAGAGACCCAGTACTTC. Its translation is CASSQPHGQAGETQYF.

The V and J genes are TRBV9 and TRBJ2-1, with unresolved D. Trimming took off 4 bases at V and 0 bases at J, with 17 bases between the two ends. This CDR3 contains 17 residues. Germline CDR1 is SGDLS and CDR2 is YYNGEE. CDR3 sequence: CASSPPWPLSSYNEQFF. In DNA form, the CDR3 reads TGTGCCAGCAGCCCTCCTTGGCCCCTCAGCTCCTACAATGAGCAGTTCTTC. Drawing the rest from reference TRBV9 and TRBJ2-1, the complete variable domain is DSGVTQTPKHLITATGQRVTLRCSPRSGDLSVYWYQQSLDQGLQFLIQYYNGEERAKGNILERFSAQQFPDLHSELNLSSLELGDSALYFCASSPPWPLSSYNEQFFGPGTRLTVL.

V gene TRBV7-2 combines with J gene TRBJ1-1, with D tentatively TRBD1 (5 bases). Trimming shortened V by 7 bases and J by 4 bases, and 22 bases separated the two germline ends. Per the germline V gene, CDR1 is SGHTA and CDR2 is FQGNSA. This CDR3 has 16 residues. The CDR3 loop is CASNFRQGGYSTEAFF. DNA for the CDR3: TGTGCCAGCAACTTCCGGCAGGGTGGGTATAGCACTGAAGCTTTCTTT.

Only a few counts were recorded for this clone. V usage is TRBV19 and J usage is TRBJ2-4, with D maybe TRBD2 (5 bases). The CDR3 consists of 14 residues. CDR1 and CDR2 (germline): LNHDA, SQIVND (reference sequence). V dropped 5 bases and J dropped 8 bases, with 16 bases sitting between them. In DNA form, the CDR3 reads TGTGCCAGTAGTGATGAAGGGAAGAGGGACATTCAGTACTTC. Protein sequence: CASSDEGKRDIQYF. The whole variable domain, filled in from reference TRBV19 and TRBJ2-4, reads DGGITQSPKYLFRKEGQNVTLSCEQNLNHDAMYWYRQDPGQGLRLIYYSQIVNDFQKGDIAEGYSVSREKKESFPLTVTSAQKNPTAFYLCASSDEGKRDIQYFGAGTRLSVL.

This clone was observed a few times. The chain is built from TRBV10-3 and TRBJ2-7, with 9 positions matching TRBD1. This CDR3 region has 15 residues. The V gene end was trimmed by 6 bases and the J gene end by 3 bases; junction bases not matched to a gene: 9. Per germline, CDR1 ENHRY and CDR2 SYGVKD. The CDR3 sequence is CAISGSLGQGYEQYF. The CDR3 coding sequence is TGTGCCATCAGCGGCAGCTTGGGACAGGGCTACGAGCAGTACTTC.

V gene TRBV2 combines with J gene TRBJ2-1, with 11 bases aligning to TRBD2. The CDR3 spans 14 residues. Losses at the gene ends were 4 bases for V and 9 bases for J; bases not matched to a gene: 5. Germline CDR1 reads SNHLY; CDR2 reads FYNNEI. In DNA form, the CDR3 reads TGTGCCAGCAGTGTAGCGGGAGGGTGGTTTGAGCAGTTCTTC. Translating it yields CASSVAGGWFEQFF.

The V gene is TRBV27, the J gene TRBJ1-2; maybe TRBD1 (5 bases). The CDR3 has 15 amino acids. The germline V gene encodes CDR1 MNHEY and CDR2 SMNVEV (reference sequence). The V end lost 0 bases, the J end lost 2 bases, and 10 bases lay between the germline ends. The CDR3 nucleotides read TGTGCCAGCAGTTTATCACGGGCAGGGAACTATGGCTACACCTTC. Its translation is CASSLSRAGNYGYTF.

The V and J genes are TRBV6-6 and TRBJ2-5; 8 nucleotides match TRBD2. The CDR3 runs 13 residues. J lost 5 bases, V lost 5 bases, and 4 bases had no gene match. CDR1 and CDR2 (germline): MNHNY, SVGAGI (reference sequence). CDR3 DNA sequence: TGTGCCAGCAGTGCCCGGGAGGGCGAGACCCAGTACTTC. It translates to CASSAREGETQYF.

The rearrangement links TRBV7-3 to TRBJ2-3; D is uncertain. The CDR3 sequence is 15 residues long. Per germline, CDR1 SGHTA and CDR2 FQGTGA. V lost 0 bases, J lost 0 bases, and 7 bases lay in between. CDR3 coding DNA: TGTGCCAGCAGCTTAACCAGAGAGAGCACAGATACGCAGTATTTT. This encodes CASSLTRESTDTQYF.

As concerns this clone: The identical CDR3 is also encoded by other nucleotide sequences in the sample. The chain is built from TRBV10-3 and TRBJ1-2; perhaps TRBD1 as D (5 bases). The V end lost 2 bases, the J end lost 7 bases, and 11 bases lay between the germline ends. The length of the CDR3 is 13 residues. The germline V gene encodes CDR1 ENHRY and CDR2 SYGVKD. CDR3 DNA sequence: TGTGCCATCAGTGAGCCAGGGAAAGGTGGCTACACCTTC. Encoded protein: CAISEPGKGGYTF.

This clone was counted only a few times. V gene TRBV6-1 combines with J gene TRBJ2-5, with unresolved D. CDR3 length equals 13 residues. The V gene lost 3 bases and the J gene lost 7 bases, with 12 bases spanning the gap. Germline CDR1 reads MNHNS; CDR2 reads SASEGT. The CDR3 reads CASSEATFGTQYF. The CDR3 region has the DNA TGTGCCAGCAGTGAGGCGACTTTTGGGACCCAGTACTTC.

CDR3 coding DNA: TGTGCCAGCAGCCCCAGAGCCACTAGCACAGATACGCAGTATTTT. Its protein is CASSPRATSTDTQYF. The chain has TRBV7-9 and TRBJ2-3; no clear D. This CDR3 contains 15 residues. Germline assignment: CDR1 SEHNR and CDR2 FQNEAQ (reference sequence). V lost 5 bases and J lost 0, with 12 bases in between.

This clone was detected only a few times. The chain recombines TRBV15 with TRBJ2-4, with 9 bases matching TRBD1. J was trimmed by 8 bases and V by 0 bases; bases with no gene match: 5. Germline CDR1 is LNHNV and CDR2 is YYDKDF (reference sequence). The CDR3 totals 15 residues. CDR3: CATSRDLGQGHIQYF. CDR3 nucleotides: TGTGCCACCAGCAGAGATCTGGGACAGGGTCACATTCAGTACTTC.

This chain links TRBV7-2 with TRBJ2-7, with 7 bases matching TRBD2. Germline-derived CDR1 and CDR2 are SGHTA and FQGNSA. The CDR3 runs 13 residues. Trimming cost V 4 bases and J 5 bases; bases outside gene matches: 5. The CDR3 DNA is TGTGCCAGCAGCTCCGCTCGGGAGGACGAGCAGTACTTC. Translation gives CASSSAREDEQYF.

This clone was counted a few times. Distinct nucleotide sequences in the sample also encode this CDR3. The rearrangement links TRBV28 to TRBJ2-7; no reliable D call. The CDR3 runs to 13 residues. Per germline, CDR1 MDHEN and CDR2 SYDVKM. The V and J ends lost 2 bases and 0 bases respectively, with 5 bases between them. The CDR3 sequence: CASSLDISYEQYF. CDR3 sequence (DNA): TGTGCCAGCAGTTTAGACATCTCCTACGAGCAGTACTTC.

The gene calls are TRBV29-1 and TRBJ2-3; 8 bases fit TRBD2. Looked up from germline, CDR1 is SQVTM and CDR2 is ANQGSEA. The ends lost 1 base at V and 4 bases at J; junction bases unmatched: 7. CDR3 length: 15 amino acids. CDR3 in DNA: TGCAGCGTTGAAGGTAGCGGGAAGGTCCCAGATACGCAGTATTTT. Encoded protein: CSVEGSGKVPDTQYF.

V usage is TRBV6-5 and J usage is TRBJ1-1, with D tentatively TRBD1 (5 bases). Germline V gene sequence: CDR1 MNHEY, CDR2 SVGAGI. V was trimmed by 7 bases and J by 2 bases, leaving 14 bases between them. The CDR3 is 14 residues long. CDR3 in amino acids: CASTPPGRNTEAFF. Written as DNA, the CDR3 is TGTGCCAGCACCCCTCCGGGACGCAACACTGAAGCTTTCTTT.